The entry below gives a single T cell receptor beta chain sequence along with its context. Its antigen is as yet unknown. This entry comes from a study of cytomegalovirus exposure and HLA in healthy donors. The study's findings and limits: Generally TCR sequences proved uncommon, though certain public TCRs appeared in numerous donors. A later analysis showed TCR association rates differing by HLA locus, peaking at DRB1 and lowest at HLA-C. It was shown in a later analysis that HLA-associated TCR beta chains were more clonally expanded than other, equally common chains.

Vbeta (60) and Jbeta (13) primers were used in the PCR. Sequenced by immunoSEQ multiplex PCR; TCRdb stores in-frame clones only, minus some. The table shows 26,000 or so clones, with about four fifths occurring only once. The germline gives CDR1 SGHAT, CDR2 FQNNGV. The CDR3 is 15 residues long. V was clipped by 5 bases and J by 7 bases, with 21 bases between them. The genes are TRBV11-2 and TRBJ2-7, with a weak D call TRBD2 (6 bases). The source of this sequence is a male donor in good health and CMV-seronegative. Material for sequencing was PBMCs. Written as DNA, the CDR3 is TGTGCCAGCAGCCCGATCCGCGGGGACTTCAGGGAGCAGTACTTC. It specifies CASSPIRGDFREQYF.